The 12 T cell receptor beta chains below were found in one sample sequenced in a study of T cell repertoires in aging, cancer and after chemotherapy (dated by TCRdb to between 2018 and 2021). The sample was run on an Illumina MiSeq. Rearranged TRB sequences spanning V, D and J segments were amplified in a multiplex touch-down PCR with a mixed TRB-A/B primer pool. The public reads were run again by TCRdb, first through fastp at Q25 and then through MiXCR, and only productive beta chains were kept. Records with the same CDR3 protein are collapsed into one entry carrying the most frequent genes and DNA. Here the sample has 9,500 or so distinct CDR3 sequences; less than 30% occur a single time. 1.3% of the sample rests with the top ten. Genomic DNA extracted from peripheral blood, rather than sorted cells or RNA, was used as the source for amplification of TCR beta rearrangements. The sample taken for sequencing was blood. The receptor set was obtained from a human donor in good health.

This chain's CDR3 is CASSKGRGHYTYRELFF. The DNA of the CDR3 is TGTGCCAGCAGCAAAGGGAGGGGACACTATACCTATAGGGAGCTGTTTTTT. The chain couples TRBV21-1 to TRBJ2-2; TRBD1, the table's D call, lacks a check against the DNA. TRBV21-1 is classified as a pseudogene. This CDR3 is built from 17 residues.

In the case of this clonotype: One end of the junction does not line up with germline, which may come from a read error. The chain combines TRBV7-3 with TRBJ2-1; the D is unclear. CDR1 is SGHTA, CDR2 FQGTGA, per germline. The CDR3 is 13 amino acids. CDR3 DNA: TGCGCCAGCAGCCAAGTAGGCGTTACAGAGCAGTTCTTC. This codes for CASSQVGVTEQFF.

By frequency in the sample, this clonotype is medium-sized (0.01 to 0.1%). The chain joins TRBV7-6 to TRBJ2-2; D is unclear. This CDR3 contains 13 residues. Germline lookup yields CDR1 SGHVS and CDR2 FNYEAQ. V was pared by 4 bases and J by 6 bases, with 9 bases between. The CDR3 loop reads CASSSLGSGELFF. CDR3 nucleotide sequence: TGTGCCAGCAGCTCATTAGGGTCCGGGGAGCTGTTTTTT.

This clonotype was picked up a small number of times. This chain links TRBV6-4 with TRBJ1-1; D is unresolved. The ends were cut back, 3 bases at V and 6 bases at J, with 11 bases in the middle. CDR1 and CDR2 from the germline V gene are MRHNA and SNTAGT. The CDR3 runs 13 residues. The CDR3 protein is CASSEEYGAEAFF. The CDR3 DNA is TGTGCCAGCAGTGAGGAATACGGGGCTGAAGCTTTCTTT.

The chain recombines TRBV5-1 with TRBJ2-3; D unclear. CDR1 is SGHRS and CDR2 is YFSETQ in the germline V gene. CDR3 length equals 13 residues. Trimming took 1 base from V and 6 from J, leaving 9 bases between them. CDR3 in amino acids: CASSLQTLDTQYF. The CDR3 bases are TGCGCCAGCAGCTTGCAGACCCTGGATACGCAGTATTTT.

The V and J genes are TRBV10-1 and TRBJ2-1; D possibly corresponds to TRBD2 (6 bases). Trimming left V 5 bases short and J 11 bases short, with 19 bases between. This CDR3 is built from 14 residues. The germline V gene encodes CDR1 WNHNN and CDR2 SYGVQD (reference sequence). CDR3 nucleotides: TGCGCCAGCAGTCTGGGACTCCAGGGCGGAAAGCAGTTCTTC. Translating it yields CASSLGLQGGKQFF.

This clonotype has just a few counts. CDR3 coding DNA: TGCGCCAGCAGCCTGGCCATTCCGGGACAGGGAAACACCATATATTTT. This translates into CASSLAIPGQGNTIYF. This chain joins TRBV4-1 and TRBJ1-3; 7 positions agree with TRBD1. V gave up 4 bases and J gave up 4 bases; unmatched junction bases: 10. The CDR3 is made up of 16 amino acids. CDR1 and CDR2 from the germline V gene are MGHRA and YSYEKL.

This chain joins TRBV5-5 and TRBJ2-1, with D unresolved. The length of the CDR3 is 13 residues. The V gene's germline CDR1 is SGHKS and CDR2 YYEKEE (reference sequence). Deletions cut 0 bases from V and 2 bases from J, with 3 bases between. The CDR3 loop is CASSLGAYNEQFF. The CDR3 nucleotides read TGTGCCAGCAGCTTGGGGGCCTACAATGAGCAGTTCTTC.

The rearrangement joins TRBV6-5 to TRBJ2-1; 9 nucleotides match TRBD2. V was clipped by 6 bases and J by 0 bases; unmatched bases: 3. Germline V gene data show CDR1 as MNHEY and CDR2 as SVGAGI. The CDR3 spans 15 residues. CDR3 protein: CASRLAGASYNEQFF. In nucleotides, the CDR3 is TGTGCCAGCAGATTAGCGGGGGCCTCCTACAATGAGCAGTTCTTC.

V usage is TRBV21-1 and J usage is TRBJ1-6; the table assigns TRBD1, which was not confirmed against the DNA. TRBV21-1 is a known pseudogene. The CDR3 sequence is 16 residues long. CDR3 loop: CASSKEGQGIASPLHF. The CDR3 DNA reads as TGTGCCAGCAGCAAAGAAGGACAGGGAATTGCTTCACCCCTCCACTTT.

V is TRBV5-1 and J is TRBJ2-3; D is unclear. The CDR3 is made up of 15 amino acids. The V and J ends lost 1 base and 0 bases respectively, with 9 bases between them. Germline CDR1 reads SGHRS; CDR2 reads YFSETQ. This chain's CDR3 is CASSLSPGSTDTQYF. The CDR3 nucleotides are TGCGCCAGCAGCTTGTCACCAGGCAGCACAGATACGCAGTATTTT.

This clonotype is medium-sized (0.01 to 0.1%) by share. The chain has TRBV20-1 and TRBJ1-4, with D unresolved. Germline lookup yields CDR1 DFQATT and CDR2 SNEGSKA (reference sequence). The CDR3 consists of 13 residues. Trimming cost V 4 bases and J 4 bases, with 10 bases left between them. For the CDR3, the DNA is TGCAGTGCTAAGCAGGCCATTAATGAAAAACTGTTTTTT. This codes for CSAKQAINEKLFF.